The 19 T cell receptor beta chains below all came from one sample that was sequenced in a study of blood T cell repertoires in COVID-19. Clones were sequenced by immunoSEQ multiplex PCR, and TCRdb holds only the in-frame ones, with some missing. The sample records about 80,000 clones, more than 70% being singletons. Sequencing was done on a sample of peripheral blood. The source of these receptors is a man aged 70 or older with active or convalescent COVID-19.

The CDR3 here is CSVEVAYEQYF. CDR3 nucleotide sequence: TGCAGCGTTGAAGTCGCCTACGAGCAGTACTTC. The chain combines TRBV29-1 with TRBJ2-7; D is unresolved. Germline CDR1 and CDR2: SQVTM and ANQGSEA. The CDR3 is 11 residues long. Trimming took 1 base from V and 2 from J, leaving 3 bases between them.

This clone was counted a few times. The chain joins TRBV5-1 to TRBJ2-7, with a weak D call TRBD2 (6 bases). CDR3 length: 15 residues. Trimming cost V 4 bases and J 0 bases, with 14 bases left between them. CDR1 and CDR2 (germline): SGHRS, YFSETQ. Here the CDR3 reads CASSPEDGSSYEQYF. The CDR3 DNA sequence: TGCGCCAGCAGCCCCGAGGACGGGAGCTCCTACGAGCAGTACTTC.

The rearrangement uses TRBV18 and TRBJ1-1, with a tentative D call TRBD1 (5 bases). The CDR3 has 13 residues. V lost 6 bases and J 8 bases, leaving 16 bases between the germline ends. The germline V gene has CDR1 KGHSH and CDR2 LQKENI. The CDR3 here is CASSQTPGKEAFF. CDR3 sequence (DNA): TGTGCCAGCTCCCAAACTCCAGGGAAAGAAGCTTTCTTT.

The genes are TRBV28 and TRBJ1-6, with D possibly being TRBD1 (6 bases). V lost 7 bases to trimming and J lost 5 bases, with 12 bases between them. The CDR3 runs 14 residues. From germline, CDR1 is MDHEN and CDR2 SYDVKM. CDR3 in amino acids: CASIRGGNNSPLHF. In nucleotides, the CDR3 is TGTGCCAGCATTAGGGGGGGCAATAATTCACCCCTCCACTTT. The full variable domain, its missing parts supplied by reference TRBV28 and TRBJ1-6, is DVKVTQSSRYLVKRTGEKVFLECVQDMDHENMFWYRQDPGLGLRLIYFSYDVKMKEKGDIPEGYSVSREKKERFSLILESASTNQTSMYLCASIRGGNNSPLHFGNGTRLTVT.

This clone appeared a few times. The chain employs TRBV6-5 and TRBJ2-3; TRBD1 might be the D (7 bases). V was cut by 2 bases and J by 3 bases, with 12 bases left in between. The germline CDR1 and CDR2 sequences are MNHEY and SVGAGI. CDR3 length: 15 residues. CDR3 sequence (DNA): TGTGCCAGCAGTTACATCGCAGGGGGGACAGATACGCAGTATTTT. Amino acids: CASSYIAGGTDTQYF.

This clone showed up just once. CDR3 DNA sequence: TGTGCCAGCAGAAATGATTTGACGGGAGGAAACACCATATATTTT. It yields the protein CASRNDLTGGNTIYF. The V and J genes are TRBV2 and TRBJ1-3; D unclear. With 6 bases removed from V and 4 bases from J, the gap between germline ends came to 16 bases. Per the germline V gene, CDR1 is SNHLY and CDR2 is FYNNEI. This CDR3 region has 15 residues.

The chain links TRBV7-6 to TRBJ1-2; D is possibly TRBD1 (6 bases). Germline values: CDR1 SGHVS, CDR2 FNYEAQ. This CDR3 is 16 amino acids long. The V gene lost 1 base and the J gene lost 1 base, with 13 bases spanning the gap. For the CDR3, the DNA is TGTGCCAGCAGCTTAGAGGCAGGGGCGATTAACTATGGCTACACCTTC. Translated, it gives CASSLEAGAINYGYTF.

The chain recombines TRBV2 with TRBJ1-1; TRBD1 matches 9 bases. CDR3 length: 15 residues. Germline V lookup: CDR1 SNHLY, CDR2 FYNNEI. J lost 5 bases, V lost 7 bases, and 11 bases had no gene match. The CDR3 reads CASNLQGAGATEAFF. CDR3 in DNA: TGTGCCAGCAACCTACAGGGGGCGGGGGCTACTGAAGCTTTCTTT.

This chain uses TRBV18 with TRBJ1-1; D might be TRBD1 (6 bases). Germline V CDR1 and CDR2: KGHSH, LQKENI. Trimming removed 5 bases at V and 1 base at J, with 11 bases between. The CDR3 sequence is 14 residues long. The CDR3 coding sequence is TGTGCCAGCTCAAAGCCGGGACAGAACACTGAAGCTTTCTTT. As protein: CASSKPGQNTEAFF. The full variable domain, completed using reference TRBV18 and TRBJ1-1, is NAGVMQNPRHLVRRRGQEARLRCSPMKGHSHVYWYRQLPEEGLKFMVYLQKENIIDESGMPKERFSAEFPKEGPSILRIQQVVRGDSAAYFCASSKPGQNTEAFFGQGTRLTVV.

The chain carries TRBV6-5 and TRBJ2-7, with 9 bases identical to TRBD1. Looked up from germline, CDR1 is MNHEY and CDR2 is SVGAGI. V lost 2 bases, J lost 4 bases, and 6 bases stayed unmatched. The CDR3 contains 15 residues. CDR3 sequence: CASSYDRQGGYEQYF. CDR3 DNA: TGTGCCAGCAGTTACGACAGACAGGGGGGATACGAGCAGTACTTC.

The rearrangement uses TRBV19 and TRBJ2-1; TRBD1 matches 9 bases. The germline V gene encodes CDR1 LNHDA and CDR2 SQIVND (reference sequence). Trimming at V came to 4 bases and at J to 4 bases, leaving 14 bases not matched to a gene. This CDR3 is built from 18 residues. The CDR3 DNA sequence: TGTGCCAGTAGTACCGGATTGAAGGGGGACAGGGCATACAATGAGCAGTTCTTC. Residues: CASSTGLKGDRAYNEQFF.

The rearrangement links TRBV4-1 to TRBJ2-3; tentatively, D is TRBD2 (5 bases). V was trimmed by 0 bases and J by 4 bases, leaving 14 bases between them. The CDR3 totals 16 residues. CDR1 and CDR2 from the germline V gene are MGHRA and YSYEKL. The CDR3 here is CASSQDPGIMADTQYF. The DNA for the CDR3 is TGCGCCAGCAGCCAAGATCCGGGGATTATGGCAGATACGCAGTATTTT.

The rearrangement joins TRBV6-6 to TRBJ2-3; 10 positions match TRBD2. V gave up 4 bases and J gave up 3 bases; unmatched junction bases: 7. The CDR3 is 16 residues long. Germline CDR1 reads MNHNY; CDR2 reads SVGAGI (reference sequence). The CDR3 DNA reads TGTGCCAGCAGTTCCATAGCGGGGGGAGGTACAGATACGCAGTATTTT. Encoded protein: CASSSIAGGGTDTQYF.

The chain combines TRBV28 with TRBJ1-2; 9 bases align to TRBD1. The length of the CDR3 is 15 residues. Germline V gene sequence: CDR1 MDHEN, CDR2 SYDVKM. Trimming at V came to 7 bases and at J to 2 bases, leaving 8 bases not matched to a gene. The DNA of the CDR3 is TGTGCCAGCAACGAACAGGGGGCAGAAAACTATGGCTACACCTTC. This encodes CASNEQGAENYGYTF.

V and J are TRBV5-6 and TRBJ1-1, with D maybe TRBD1 (6 bases). V was cut by 2 bases and J by 0 bases, with 11 bases left in between. This CDR3 has 15 amino acids. CDR1 and CDR2 from the germline V gene are SGHDT and YYEEEE. Here the CDR3 DNA reads TGTGCCAGCAGCTTTTCCGACAGGATGAACACTGAAGCTTTCTTT. Translating it yields CASSFSDRMNTEAFF. The variable domain in full, with the rest retrieved from reference TRBV5-6 and TRBJ1-1, is DAGVTQSPTHLIKTRGQQVTLRCSPKSGHDTVSWYQQALGQGPQFIFQYYEEEERQRGNFPDRFSGHQFPNYSSELNVNALLLGDSALYLCASSFSDRMNTEAFFGQGTRLTVV.

The genes are TRBV19 and TRBJ1-5; weak D call: TRBD1 (5 bases). This CDR3 comprises 13 residues. Trimming shortened V by 3 bases and J by 10 bases, and 13 bases separated the two germline ends. The germline V gene encodes CDR1 LNHDA and CDR2 SQIVND (reference sequence). This CDR3 reads CASSMEGPSPQHF. CDR3 in DNA: TGTGCCAGTAGTATGGAGGGGCCATCTCCCCAGCATTTT.

This chain links TRBV28 with TRBJ1-6, with TRBD1 identical over 9 bases. The CDR3 consists of 14 residues. Looked up from germline, CDR1 is MDHEN and CDR2 is SYDVKM. The trim removed 6 bases at V and 8 bases at J, leaving 5 bases unmatched. This CDR3 is CASRIQGAYSPLHF. Here the CDR3 DNA reads TGTGCCAGCAGAATACAGGGGGCGTATTCACCCCTCCACTTT.

The V gene is TRBV2, the J gene TRBJ2-5; D might be TRBD1 (5 bases). CDR3 size: 14 residues. V was clipped by 7 bases and J by 7 bases, with 19 bases between them. The germline gives CDR1 SNHLY, CDR2 FYNNEI. CDR3 region: CASIIGQTQRTQYF. CDR3 coding DNA: TGTGCCAGCATCATCGGACAAACCCAGCGGACCCAGTACTTC.

V gene TRBV1 combines with J gene TRBJ1-1; the table's D gene call, TRBD1, was not cross checked with the DNA. TRBV1 is a documented pseudogene. The CDR3 length is 13 residues. CDR3 coding DNA: TGCACCAGCAGCGGGTACAGCTATTTTGAAGCTTTCTTT. This codes for CTSSGYSYFEAFF.